The 20 T cell receptor beta chains in this list originate from one sample, sequenced in a study of control samples from healthy donors and cancer patients. The assay was immunoSEQ multiplex PCR, and TCRdb's table has in-frame clones only and misses some. The profile covers approximately 150,000 clones, with around 90% appearing a single time and roughly 1.7% taken by the ten largest. Specimen: blood. The receptors stem from a man between 18 and 35 years old in good health.

This clone was seen only a few times. The chain employs TRBV19 and TRBJ2-3; no clear D. This CDR3 region has 15 residues. V was clipped by 7 bases and J by 4 bases, with 18 bases between them. CDR1 is LNHDA and CDR2 is SQIVND in the germline V gene (reference sequence). The CDR3 protein is CASTRRGGRADTQYF. The CDR3 nucleotides are TGTGCCAGTACGCGGAGAGGCGGACGCGCAGATACGCAGTATTTT.

V and J are TRBV7-2 and TRBJ2-3, with 7 bases lining up with TRBD2. CDR1 SGHTA and CDR2 FQGNSA come from the germline V gene. CDR3 length: 17 residues. After removal of 2 bases from V and 1 base from J, the junction contained 9 bases not matched to a gene. The CDR3 loop is CASSLQQPRGGTDTQYF. CDR3 nucleotide sequence: TGTGCCAGCAGCTTACAGCAACCTCGGGGGGGCACAGATACGCAGTATTTT.

The gene calls are TRBV2 and TRBJ1-6; no clear D. The CDR3 totals 13 residues. With 10 bases removed from V and 7 bases from J, the gap between germline ends came to 14 bases. CDR1 and CDR2 from the germline V gene are SNHLY and FYNNEI. In nucleotides, the CDR3 is TGTGCCATACCAGACGGAGGCAATTCACCCCTCCACTTT. Its translation is CAIPDGGNSPLHF.

This clone was seen only once. This chain uses TRBV27 with TRBJ2-1; maybe TRBD2 (5 bases). The length of the CDR3 is 14 residues. Germline CDR1 is MNHEY and CDR2 is SMNVEV (reference sequence). Trimming shortened V by 4 bases and J by 3 bases, and 10 bases separated the two germline ends. CDR3 sequence reads: CASSSWGVYNEQFF. As DNA, the CDR3 is TGTGCCAGCAGTTCCTGGGGAGTCTACAATGAGCAGTTCTTC.

This clone was recorded once. CDR3 sequence: CASKGQDSNQPQHF. The CDR3 DNA sequence: TGTGCCAGCAAAGGGCAGGATAGCAATCAGCCCCAGCATTTT. The chain links TRBV6-6 to TRBJ1-5, with D hard to call. From germline, CDR1 is MNHNY and CDR2 SVGAGI (reference sequence). This CDR3 is built from 14 residues. The V gene lost 7 bases and the J gene lost 0 bases, with 10 bases spanning the gap.

J is TRBJ1-1 and V is TRBV6-2 or TRBV6-3; D might be TRBD1 (5 bases). V was clipped by 2 bases and J by 0 bases, with 25 bases between them. This CDR3 spans 20 amino acids. In germline, CDR1 is MNHEY, CDR2 SVGEGT. CDR3: CASSYQAGISGEALNTEAFF. The CDR3 DNA sequence: TGTGCCAGCAGTTACCAGGCGGGGATTTCGGGGGAAGCCCTGAACACTGAAGCTTTCTTT.

This clone occurred once. The chain combines TRBV7-3 with TRBJ2-7, with TRBD1 as a possible D gene (5 bases). The CDR3 is made up of 13 amino acids. V lost 1 base to trimming and J lost 7 bases, with 11 bases between them. Germline V lookup: CDR1 SGHTA, CDR2 FQGTGA. The CDR3 DNA sequence: TGTGCCAGCAGCTTAAATATGGGGCGGGAGCAGTACTTC. Encoded protein: CASSLNMGREQYF.

This clone was detected a few times. This sequence joins TRBV25-1 and TRBJ2-7; tentative D call: TRBD1 (6 bases). V was pared by 4 bases and J by 1 base, with 14 bases between. Germline V lookup: CDR1 MGHDK, CDR2 SYGVNS. This CDR3 region has 15 residues. For the CDR3, the DNA is TGTGCCAGCAGTGCCTCAGACAGGAGGTCCTACGAGCAGTACTTC. It yields the protein CASSASDRRSYEQYF.

The rearrangement links TRBV9 to TRBJ2-2; D may be TRBD1 (5 bases). This CDR3 region has 15 residues. The germline gives CDR1 SGDLS, CDR2 YYNGEE. The V end was cut by 4 bases, the J end by 4 bases, with 14 bases between. CDR3 protein: CASSTLPGSTGELFF. The CDR3, as DNA: TGTGCCAGCAGCACCCTCCCAGGGTCCACCGGGGAGCTGTTTTTT.

The gene calls are TRBV6-2 or TRBV6-3 and TRBJ1-2, with 8 bases that match TRBD1. Losses at the gene ends were 4 bases for V and 4 bases for J; bases not matched to a gene: 11. The CDR3 loop spans 16 amino acids. The germline gives CDR1 MNHEY, CDR2 SVGEGT. The CDR3 loop reads CASSSFVAGGGYGYTF. The DNA for the CDR3 is TGTGCCAGCAGTTCCTTCGTGGCAGGGGGCGGCTATGGCTACACCTTC.

V is TRBV7-8 and J is TRBJ2-5; 10 bases agree with TRBD1. V gave up 4 bases and J gave up 4 bases; unmatched junction bases: 6. The CDR3 length is 15 residues. The germline V gene has CDR1 SGHVS and CDR2 FQNEAQ. CDR3 loop: CASSSWDRGPETQYF. The CDR3 DNA follows: TGTGCCAGCAGCTCCTGGGACAGGGGTCCAGAGACCCAGTACTTC.

The chain combines TRBV4-1 with TRBJ1-3; D gene uncertain. The CDR3 runs to 14 residues. Deletions cut 3 bases from V and 0 bases from J, with 6 bases between. The germline CDR1 and CDR2 sequences are MGHRA and YSYEKL. In nucleotides, the CDR3 is TGCGCCAGCAGCCAGAGGCTCTCTGGAAACACCATATATTTT. Translation: CASSQRLSGNTIYF.

This rearrangement joins TRBV28 to TRBJ2-7; D not resolved. Trimming shortened V by 3 bases and J by 1 base, and 13 bases separated the two germline ends. CDR1 is MDHEN and CDR2 is SYDVKM in the germline V gene. The CDR3 loop spans 15 amino acids. The CDR3 DNA reads TGTGCCAGCAGTTTCCCCCAAGGCGCGTCCTACGAGCAGTACTTC. Its translation is CASSFPQGASYEQYF.

This clone was counted only a few times. This chain joins TRBV6-4 and TRBJ1-1; no clear D. Germline V CDR1 and CDR2: MRHNA, SNTAGT. The CDR3 length is 15 residues. V shed 7 bases and J shed 1 base, with 16 bases lying between them. Written as DNA, the CDR3 is TGTGCCAGCATCGAAAAACGGCCCCGGAACACTGAAGCTTTCTTT. Translation: CASIEKRPRNTEAFF.

The rearrangement joins TRBV6-2 or TRBV6-3 to TRBJ2-3; possibly TRBD1 or TRBD2 for D (5 bases each). Trimming removed 4 bases from V and 6 bases from J, with 17 bases in between. The CDR3 contains 15 residues. Germline CDR1 is MNHEY and CDR2 is SVGEGT. The DNA of the CDR3 is TGTGCCAGCAGTTCCCCGGGACGATGGGGGGATACGCAGTATTTT. It is translated as CASSSPGRWGDTQYF.

The chain carries TRBV4-3 and TRBJ2-6; 8 nucleotides line up with TRBD2. Germline loops: CDR1 LGHNA, CDR2 YSLEER. The J segment lost 2 bases and the V segment lost 1 base, leaving 13 bases of the junction unmatched. The CDR3 totals 20 residues. This CDR3 is CASSQVMVAGYGAGANVLTF. DNA of the CDR3: TGCGCCAGCAGCCAAGTGATGGTAGCGGGGTATGGAGCTGGGGCCAACGTCCTGACTTTC.

This clone was seen ten or more times. J is TRBJ2-1 and V is TRBV5-4, with D possibly TRBD1 on 6 matching bases. The CDR3 consists of 13 residues. Germline CDR1 SGHNT, CDR2 YYREEE (reference sequence). The ends were cut back, 7 bases at V and 2 bases at J, with 10 bases in the middle. As DNA, the CDR3 is TGTGCCAGCGGGACACCACCCTACAATGAGCAGTTCTTC. As protein: CASGTPPYNEQFF.

V usage is TRBV7-3 and J usage is TRBJ2-1; 11 bases are shared with TRBD2. The trim removed 0 bases at V and 8 bases at J, leaving 12 bases unmatched. This CDR3 has 18 amino acids. CDR1 and CDR2 (germline): SGHTA, FQGTGA. The CDR3 DNA follows: TGTGCCAGCAGCTTAACGGGCCCAACTAGCGGGGGCGGGGATGAGCAGTTCTTC. Its protein product is CASSLTGPTSGGGDEQFF.

The DNA of the CDR3 is TGTGCCAGCAGTCACCGGGACAGGGGTTTGGGAGGCTACACCTTC. Protein: CASSHRDRGLGGYTF. The chain is built from TRBV6-6 and TRBJ1-2, with 10 bases fitting TRBD1. This CDR3 contains 15 residues. Per the germline V gene, CDR1 is MNHNY and CDR2 is SVGAGI (reference sequence). V gave up 5 bases and J gave up 8 bases; unmatched junction bases: 11.

The chain links TRBV5-5 to TRBJ1-1; 8 bases map to TRBD1. The CDR3 consists of 16 residues. CDR1 and CDR2 (germline): SGHKS, YYEKEE (reference sequence). Trimming at V came to 2 bases and at J to 3 bases, leaving 9 bases not matched to a gene. The CDR3: CASSFFVETGDTEAFF. The CDR3 nucleotides are TGTGCCAGCAGCTTCTTTGTGGAGACAGGGGACACTGAAGCTTTCTTT.